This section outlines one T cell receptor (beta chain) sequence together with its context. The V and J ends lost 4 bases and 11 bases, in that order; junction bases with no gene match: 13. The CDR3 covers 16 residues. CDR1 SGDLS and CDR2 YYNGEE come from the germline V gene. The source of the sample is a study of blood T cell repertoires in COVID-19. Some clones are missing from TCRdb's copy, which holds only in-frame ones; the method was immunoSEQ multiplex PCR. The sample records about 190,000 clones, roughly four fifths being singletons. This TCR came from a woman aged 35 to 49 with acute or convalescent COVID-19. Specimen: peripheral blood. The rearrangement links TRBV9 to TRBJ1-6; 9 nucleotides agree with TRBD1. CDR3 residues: CASSTLTGGTMAPLHF. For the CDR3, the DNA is TGTGCCAGCAGCACTCTGACAGGGGGAACTATGGCACCCCTCCACTTT.